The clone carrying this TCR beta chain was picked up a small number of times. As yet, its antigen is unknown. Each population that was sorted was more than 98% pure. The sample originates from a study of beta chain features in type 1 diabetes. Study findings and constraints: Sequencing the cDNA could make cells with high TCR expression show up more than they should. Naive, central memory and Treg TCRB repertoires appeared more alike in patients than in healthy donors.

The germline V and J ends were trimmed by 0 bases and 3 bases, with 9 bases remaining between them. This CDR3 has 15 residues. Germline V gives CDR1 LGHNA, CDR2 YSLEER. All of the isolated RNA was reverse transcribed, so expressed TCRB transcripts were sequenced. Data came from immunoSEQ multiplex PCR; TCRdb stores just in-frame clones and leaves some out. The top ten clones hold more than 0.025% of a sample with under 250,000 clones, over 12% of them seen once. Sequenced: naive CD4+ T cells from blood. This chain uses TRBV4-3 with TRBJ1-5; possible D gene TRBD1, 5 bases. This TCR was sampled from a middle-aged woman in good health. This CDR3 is CASSQEGRANQPQHF. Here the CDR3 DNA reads TGCGCCAGCAGCCAAGAGGGCAGGGCCAATCAGCCCCAGCATTTT.